This T cell receptor (beta chain) came from a study of blood T cell repertoires in COVID-19. Study details: Donors in the United States, Italy and Spain gave samples during acute or convalescent COVID-19.

How the authors handled the data: Researchers report that nucleated cell counts were estimated from reference gene primer amplification. TCRdb keeps only in-frame clones here, not all; method: immunoSEQ multiplex PCR. The DNA gave D and trimming, while V, J and clone size come from that table. This sample has about 60,000 clones; roughly 85% occur once, and the top ten carry around 1.2%. This CDR3 contains 15 residues. Germline CDR1 and CDR2: KGHSH and LQKENI. Trimming cost V 2 bases and J 4 bases, with 14 bases left between them. This rearrangement joins TRBV18 to TRBJ1-1, with D hard to call. This sequence originates from a man aged 35-49 years with acute or convalescent COVID-19. Sequencing used peripheral blood. The CDR3 sequence: CASSPRPPESTEAFF. CDR3 in DNA: TGTGCCAGCTCACCAAGACCGCCGGAGTCCACTGAAGCTTTCTTT.